The T cell receptor (beta chain) under discussion was sequenced for a study of cytomegalovirus exposure and HLA in healthy donors. PCR was performed using 60 Vbeta and 13 Jbeta primers. Sequenced by immunoSEQ multiplex PCR; TCRdb stores in-frame clones only, minus some. In the table there are about 130,000 clones, around four fifths of which are singletons. With respect to this clone: What it binds is not known.

CDR3 length: 15 residues. Germline values: CDR1 SGHRS, CDR2 YFSETQ. V was pared by 3 bases and J by 2 bases, with 4 bases of the junction left unmatched. General observations from the study: It has been reported that TCR beta sequences accurately predicted the HLA-A and HLA-B alleles of most subjects. A later analysis reportedly identified an Asian-associated ancestry cluster as carrying fewer N-insertions than the approximately 670-donor mean.

The rearrangement links TRBV5-1 to TRBJ2-2; 7 positions match TRBD1. This TCR derives from a boy aged 5-17 years in good health and CMV-seronegative. The specimen sequenced was PBMCs. CDR3 sequence reads: CASSSDRRNTGELFF. In DNA form, the CDR3 reads TGCGCCAGCAGCTCGGACAGGCGAAACACCGGGGAGCTGTTTTTT.